The next 2 T cell receptor beta chains were all read from a single sample in a study of a mutant IDH1 vaccine in newly diagnosed glioma. Described time point: baseline, week 1 (first vaccination visit). Indicated treatment: pre-vaccination baseline after standard-of-care therapy. Here immunoSEQ multiplex PCR was the method, and the copy in TCRdb shows in-frame clones only, minus some. The table includes 98,000 or so clones, 70% to 90% detected once. The sample in question was PBMCs, obtained from a glioma patient treated with radiotherapy, temozolomide or both. The source of these receptors is a woman in her fifties or sixties with glioma.

The chain recombines TRBV7-9 with TRBJ2-6; D is unclear. Germline-derived CDR1 and CDR2 are SEHNR and FQNEAQ (reference sequence). V was pared by 5 bases and J by 2 bases, with 7 bases between. The CDR3 contains 14 residues. The DNA for the CDR3 is TGTGCCAGCAGCGCCCGGGCTGGGGCCAACGTCCTGACTTTC. Its protein is CASSARAGANVLTF.

The V gene is TRBV6-4, the J gene TRBJ1-5; D gene unclear. Trimming took off 6 bases at V and 7 bases at J, with 19 bases between the two ends. CDR3 length: 15 residues. Per the germline V gene, CDR1 is MRHNA and CDR2 is SNTAGT. CDR3 sequence (DNA): TGTGCCAGCAGCCGCGGAGCCAGTCAAAGCCAGCCCCAGCATTTT. Translation gives CASSRGASQSQPQHF.